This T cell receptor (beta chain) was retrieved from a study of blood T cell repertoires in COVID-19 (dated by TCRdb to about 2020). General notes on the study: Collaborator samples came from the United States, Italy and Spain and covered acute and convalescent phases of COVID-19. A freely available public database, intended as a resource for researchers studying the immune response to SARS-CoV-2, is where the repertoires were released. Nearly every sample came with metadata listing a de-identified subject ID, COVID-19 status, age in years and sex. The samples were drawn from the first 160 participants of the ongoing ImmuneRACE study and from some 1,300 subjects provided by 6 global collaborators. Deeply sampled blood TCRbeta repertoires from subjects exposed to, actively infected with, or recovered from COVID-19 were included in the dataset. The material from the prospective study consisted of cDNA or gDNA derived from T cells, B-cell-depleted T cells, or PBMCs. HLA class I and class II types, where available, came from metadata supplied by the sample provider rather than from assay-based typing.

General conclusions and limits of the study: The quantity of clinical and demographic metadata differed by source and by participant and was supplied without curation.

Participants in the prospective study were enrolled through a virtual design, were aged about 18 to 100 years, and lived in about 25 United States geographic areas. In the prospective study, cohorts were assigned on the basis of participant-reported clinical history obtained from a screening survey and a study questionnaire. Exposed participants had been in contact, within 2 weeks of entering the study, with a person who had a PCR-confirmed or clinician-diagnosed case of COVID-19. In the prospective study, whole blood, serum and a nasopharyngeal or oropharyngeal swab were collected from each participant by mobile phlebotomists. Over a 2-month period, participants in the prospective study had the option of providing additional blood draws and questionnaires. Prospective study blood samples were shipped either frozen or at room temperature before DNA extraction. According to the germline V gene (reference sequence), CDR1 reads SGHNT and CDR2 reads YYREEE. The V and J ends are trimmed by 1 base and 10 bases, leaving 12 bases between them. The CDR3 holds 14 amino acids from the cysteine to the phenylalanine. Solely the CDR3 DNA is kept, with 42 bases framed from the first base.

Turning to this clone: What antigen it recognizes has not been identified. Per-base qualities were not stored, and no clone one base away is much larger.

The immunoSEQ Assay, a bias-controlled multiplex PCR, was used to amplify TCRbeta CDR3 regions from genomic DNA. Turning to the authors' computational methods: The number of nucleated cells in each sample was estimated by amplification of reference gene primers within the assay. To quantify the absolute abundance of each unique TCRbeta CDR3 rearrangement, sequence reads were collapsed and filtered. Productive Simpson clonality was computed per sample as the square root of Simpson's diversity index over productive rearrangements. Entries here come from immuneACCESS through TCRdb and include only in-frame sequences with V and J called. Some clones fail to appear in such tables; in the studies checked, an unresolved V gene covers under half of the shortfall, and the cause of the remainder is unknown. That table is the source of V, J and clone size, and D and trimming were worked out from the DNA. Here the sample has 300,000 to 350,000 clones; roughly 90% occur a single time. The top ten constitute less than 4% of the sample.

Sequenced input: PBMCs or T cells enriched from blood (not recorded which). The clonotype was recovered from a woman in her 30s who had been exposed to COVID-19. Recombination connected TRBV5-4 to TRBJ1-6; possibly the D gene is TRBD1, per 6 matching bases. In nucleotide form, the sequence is TGTGCCAGCAGCTTGTACAGGGAATGGTCACCCCTCCACTTT. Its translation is CASSLYREWSPLHF.